This is a list of T cell receptor beta chains from one sample in a study of response to subunit inactivated influenza vaccine. TCRdb re-called the RT-PCR reads through MiXCR, storing one row per CDR3 protein. The profile covers under 850,000 distinct CDR3 sequences, with roughly 20% appearing a single time and 11% taken by the ten largest. The starting material was PBMCs from blood, obtained roughly 5 days after vaccination. The receptors shown here come from a man aged 50 or older who received an inactivated influenza vaccine. Each CDR3 is given with its conserved first and last residue. Fields, in order: D gene, clone size, J gene, V gene, CDR3 protein, CDR3 DNA. D genes are given only for firm matches. Size is omitted from some rows. Given values are once, few, many or a class for expanded clones.

D gene: -; clone size: -; J gene: TRBJ2-7; V gene: TRBV5-6; CDR3 protein: CASSLYRENYEQYF; CDR3 DNA: TGTGCCAGCAGCTTGTACAGGGAAAACTACGAGCAGTACTTC
D gene: -; clone size: -; J gene: TRBJ2-3; V gene: TRBV2; CDR3 protein: CASSGRGVTDTQYF; CDR3 DNA: TGTGCCAGCAGTGGCAGGGGTGTGACAGATACGCAGTATTTT
D gene: -; clone size: many; J gene: TRBJ2-3; V gene: TRBV5-1; CDR3 protein: CASGRTGSGTDTQYF; CDR3 DNA: TGCGCCAGCGGAAGAACAGGAAGTGGCACAGATACGCAGTATTTT
D gene: TRBD2; clone size: -; J gene: TRBJ2-7; V gene: TRBV6-5; CDR3 protein: CASSYTRGLAGGPEEQYF; CDR3 DNA: TGTGCCAGCAGTTACACCAGGGGACTAGCGGGAGGACCGGAAGAGCAGTACTTC
D gene: -; clone size: many; J gene: TRBJ2-1; V gene: TRBV12-3/TRBV12-4; CDR3 protein: CASSLERTRAYNEQFF; CDR3 DNA: TGTGCCAGCAGCCTGGAAAGGACTCGGGCCTACAATGAGCAGTTCTTC
D gene: -; clone size: few; J gene: TRBJ2-2; V gene: TRBV20-1; CDR3 protein: CSARDGQAGELFF; CDR3 DNA: TGCAGTGCTAGAGATGGTCAGGCCGGGGAGCTGTTTTTT
D gene: TRBD1; clone size: -; J gene: TRBJ2-5; V gene: TRBV18; CDR3 protein: CASSPGQGPPETQYF; CDR3 DNA: TGTGCCAGCTCACCTGGACAGGGACCCCCAGAGACCCAGTACTTC
D gene: TRBD1; clone size: -; J gene: TRBJ2-7; V gene: TRBV28; CDR3 protein: CASRPGTGSTEQYF; CDR3 DNA: TGTGCCAGCAGACCCGGGACAGGATCGACCGAGCAGTACTTC
D gene: TRBD1; clone size: few; J gene: TRBJ2-7; V gene: TRBV11-2; CDR3 protein: CASQGQGDYEQYF; CDR3 DNA: TGTGCCAGCCAGGGACAGGGAGACTACGAGCAGTACTTC
D gene: TRBD2; clone size: -; J gene: TRBJ2-5; V gene: TRBV7-2; CDR3 protein: CASSLASGLAETQYF; CDR3 DNA: TGTGCCAGCAGCTTAGCTTCGGGACTAGCAGAGACCCAGTACTTC
D gene: -; clone size: -; J gene: TRBJ1-2; V gene: TRBV12-3/TRBV12-4; CDR3 protein: CASSLGNSNGYTF; CDR3 DNA: TGTGCCAGCAGTTTAGGAAACAGCAATGGCTACACCTTC
D gene: TRBD2; clone size: many; J gene: TRBJ2-7; V gene: TRBV27; CDR3 protein: CASSLLFDGGASGNEQYF; CDR3 DNA: TGTGCCAGCAGTTTATTGTTCGACGGGGGGGCCTCTGGGAACGAGCAGTACTTC
D gene: -; clone size: many; J gene: TRBJ2-7; V gene: TRBV27; CDR3 protein: CASSLQGRSYEQYF; CDR3 DNA: TGTGCCAGCAGTCTTCAGGGACGCTCCTACGAGCAGTACTTC
D gene: TRBD2; clone size: few; J gene: TRBJ2-2; V gene: TRBV11-2; CDR3 protein: CASSNRAGGANTGELFF; CDR3 DNA: TGTGCCAGCAGCAACCGTGCGGGGGGCGCGAACACCGGGGAGCTGTTTTTT
D gene: -; clone size: many; J gene: TRBJ1-2; V gene: TRBV29-1; CDR3 protein: CSVEYQGGGGYTF; CDR3 DNA: TGCAGCGTTGAATACCAGGGCGGGGGTGGCTACACCTTC
D gene: TRBD1; clone size: few; J gene: TRBJ2-1; V gene: TRBV10-3; CDR3 protein: CATGKTGGGNEQFF; CDR3 DNA: TGTGCCACCGGAAAGACAGGGGGGGGAAATGAGCAGTTCTTC
D gene: -; clone size: few; J gene: TRBJ2-5; V gene: TRBV5-4; CDR3 protein: CASSLFSGVETQYF; CDR3 DNA: TGTGCCAGCAGCTTGTTCTCAGGGGTTGAGACCCAGTACTTC
D gene: -; clone size: -; J gene: TRBJ1-2; V gene: TRBV6-6; CDR3 protein: CASSYSTVYGYTF; CDR3 DNA: TGTGCCAGCAGTTACTCGACAGTCTATGGCTACACCTTC
D gene: -; clone size: -; J gene: TRBJ2-7; V gene: TRBV3-1; CDR3 protein: CASSQVPPYEQYF; CDR3 DNA: TGTGCCAGCAGCCAGGTACCTCCATACGAGCAGTACTTC
D gene: -; clone size: many; J gene: TRBJ1-3; V gene: TRBV6-1; CDR3 protein: CASSDPGGLSGNTIYF; CDR3 DNA: TGTGCCAGCAGTGACCCCGGGGGCCTTAGTGGAAACACCATATATTTT
D gene: TRBD1; clone size: -; J gene: TRBJ1-3; V gene: TRBV5-6; CDR3 protein: CASSLGDRAGNTIYF; CDR3 DNA: TGTGCCAGCAGCTTGGGGGACAGGGCTGGAAACACCATATATTTT
D gene: TRBD1; clone size: -; J gene: TRBJ2-2; V gene: TRBV12-3/TRBV12-4; CDR3 protein: CASYRGGTGELFF; CDR3 DNA: TGTGCCAGCTACAGGGGTGGCACCGGGGAGCTGTTTTTT
D gene: -; clone size: -; J gene: TRBJ1-2; V gene: TRBV20-1; CDR3 protein: CSAGEGAANYGYTF; CDR3 DNA: TGCAGTGCCGGCGAGGGAGCAGCTAACTATGGCTACACCTTC
D gene: -; clone size: few; J gene: TRBJ2-3; V gene: TRBV4-2; CDR3 protein: CASIREKTDTQYF; CDR3 DNA: TGTGCCAGCATTCGGGAGAAAACAGATACGCAGTATTTT
D gene: -; clone size: many; J gene: TRBJ2-7; V gene: TRBV7-6; CDR3 protein: CASSVRLDHDEQYF; CDR3 DNA: TGTGCCAGCAGCGTGAGACTAGATCACGATGAGCAGTACTTC
D gene: -; clone size: -; J gene: TRBJ1-2; V gene: TRBV28; CDR3 protein: CASSLGAVGYGYTF; CDR3 DNA: TGTGCCAGCAGTTTAGGTGCGGTAGGCTATGGCTACACCTTC
D gene: -; clone size: -; J gene: TRBJ1-2; V gene: TRBV7-2; CDR3 protein: CASSSVGGLGYTF; CDR3 DNA: TGTGCCAGCAGCTCCGTTGGAGGGTTAGGCTACACCTTC
D gene: TRBD2; clone size: -; J gene: TRBJ2-6; V gene: TRBV11-1; CDR3 protein: CASSSGLAGNSGANVLTF; CDR3 DNA: TGTGCCAGCAGCTCCGGACTAGCGGGAAACTCTGGGGCCAACGTCCTGACTTTC
D gene: -; clone size: few; J gene: TRBJ1-1; V gene: TRBV28; CDR3 protein: CASSLRGRMVGTEAFF; CDR3 DNA: TGTGCCAGCAGTTTACGGGGGCGAATGGTTGGCACTGAAGCTTTCTTT
D gene: -; clone size: few; J gene: TRBJ1-1; V gene: TRBV5-1; CDR3 protein: CASSPPRESNTEAFF; CDR3 DNA: TGCGCCAGCAGCCCGCCGAGGGAGTCGAACACTGAAGCTTTCTTT
D gene: TRBD1; clone size: few; J gene: TRBJ2-3; V gene: TRBV20-1; CDR3 protein: CSASTGTGDTTDTQYF; CDR3 DNA: TGCAGTGCTTCCACGGGGACAGGGGATACCACAGATACGCAGTATTTT
D gene: TRBD2; clone size: few; J gene: TRBJ2-7; V gene: TRBV6-5; CDR3 protein: CATWHSGRARGYEQYF; CDR3 DNA: TGTGCCACTTGGCATAGCGGGAGGGCCCGGGGCTACGAGCAGTACTTC
D gene: -; clone size: -; J gene: TRBJ2-1; V gene: TRBV6-5; CDR3 protein: CASSSSVRGNEQFF; CDR3 DNA: TGTGCCAGCAGTTCGTCGGTAAGAGGGAATGAGCAGTTCTTC
D gene: TRBD2; clone size: -; J gene: TRBJ2-2; V gene: TRBV20-1; CDR3 protein: CSASGRANTGELFF; CDR3 DNA: TGCAGTGCTAGCGGGAGGGCCAACACCGGGGAGCTGTTTTTT
D gene: -; clone size: -; J gene: TRBJ2-1; V gene: TRBV29-1; CDR3 protein: CSVDNRDGGGNEQFF; CDR3 DNA: TGCAGCGTTGATAACCGGGACGGGGGTGGGAATGAGCAGTTCTTC
D gene: -; clone size: -; J gene: TRBJ1-3; V gene: TRBV11-1; CDR3 protein: CASSRTEDSGNTIYF; CDR3 DNA: TGTGCCAGCAGCCGGACAGAGGACTCTGGAAACACCATATATTTT
D gene: TRBD1; clone size: -; J gene: TRBJ2-2; V gene: TRBV5-1; CDR3 protein: CASSVRDRDTGELFF; CDR3 DNA: TGCGCCAGCAGCGTCCGGGACAGGGACACCGGGGAGCTGTTTTTT
D gene: TRBD2; clone size: few; J gene: TRBJ2-1; V gene: TRBV11-2; CDR3 protein: CASSLPSGGTKFF; CDR3 DNA: TGTGCCAGCAGCTTACCTAGCGGGGGGACGAAGTTCTTC